This entry concerns a single T cell receptor (beta chain). The data were taken from a study of radiation and T cells in renal cell carcinoma. This CDR3 has 13 amino acids. J was trimmed by 3 bases and V by 5 bases; bases with no gene match: 4. Germline values: CDR1 SGHRS, CDR2 YFSETQ. Regarding time point: blood 2 weeks post-SBRT. Treatment noted: 15 Gy SBRT to primary tumor, nephrectomy 4 weeks later. Method: immunoSEQ multiplex PCR; TCRdb's copy keeps in-frame clones and lacks some. The sample consists of about 65,000 clones, about 80% of them appearing once. This clonotype was sampled from a man aged 55 to 70 with renal cell carcinoma. The chain links TRBV5-1 to TRBJ2-5, with TRBD1 matching 7 bases. Source: blood, taken from a patient whose treatment included radiotherapy and nephrectomy. DNA of the CDR3: TGCGCCAGCAGACACGGGACAGAAGAGACCCAGTACTTC. It specifies CASRHGTEETQYF.